This T cell receptor beta chain stems from a study of shared clonotypes between healthy human individuals. Background on the study: Per donor, three plates held CD4 naive cells, three held CD4 memory, two held CD8 naive and one held CD8 memory. Points from the study as a whole: Naive subsets, compared against memory subsets, generally had larger estimated richness values.

This clone appeared a single time. What it binds is not known. The CDR3 has 13 amino acids. V lost 6 bases and J lost 3; bases outside the gene matches: 4. Per germline, CDR1 SNHLY and CDR2 FYNNEI. TCRdb's copy holds only in-frame clones and misses some; the assay was immunoSEQ multiplex PCR. The sample shows some 320,000 clones, around 86% of them seen only once. The rearrangement joins TRBV2 to TRBJ2-7; 8 positions match TRBD1. The sequence came from a man between 18 and 29 years old in good health. Source material: memory CD8+ T cells sorted from blood. Described subset: CD45RO+ cells pooled with CCR7-negative TemRA cells. CDR3 sequence: CASRTGESYEQYF. CDR3 nucleotide sequence: TGTGCCAGCAGGACAGGGGAAAGCTACGAGCAGTACTTC.